This entry describes one T cell receptor beta chain. In the source study's methods: Quantification of nucleated cells was approximated via reference gene primer amplification. Produced via immunoSEQ multiplex PCR; TCRdb's table is partial and in-frame only. That table furnishes V, J and clone size, whereas the DNA furnished D and trimming. The sample yields approximately 160,000 clones, over 60% seen once. Germline loops: CDR1 MRHNA, CDR2 SNTAGT. The V segment lost 4 bases and the J segment 15 bases; nucleotides outside the gene matches: 14. The CDR3 extends over 16 amino acids. This sample is drawn from a study of blood T cell repertoires in COVID-19. Study background: Acute and convalescent COVID-19 samples came from the United States, Italy and Spain. T cells, B-cell-depleted T cells, or PBMCs provided the cDNA or gDNA that served as material.

Source material: peripheral blood. The gene calls are TRBV6-4 and TRBJ2-1, with TRBD2 matching over 14 bases. The receptor's source is an elderly woman with acute or convalescent COVID-19. CDR3 in amino acids: CASSAAGTSGSRILFF. CDR3 in DNA: TGTGCCAGCAGTGCCGCCGGGACTAGCGGGAGTAGGATTCTGTTCTTC.